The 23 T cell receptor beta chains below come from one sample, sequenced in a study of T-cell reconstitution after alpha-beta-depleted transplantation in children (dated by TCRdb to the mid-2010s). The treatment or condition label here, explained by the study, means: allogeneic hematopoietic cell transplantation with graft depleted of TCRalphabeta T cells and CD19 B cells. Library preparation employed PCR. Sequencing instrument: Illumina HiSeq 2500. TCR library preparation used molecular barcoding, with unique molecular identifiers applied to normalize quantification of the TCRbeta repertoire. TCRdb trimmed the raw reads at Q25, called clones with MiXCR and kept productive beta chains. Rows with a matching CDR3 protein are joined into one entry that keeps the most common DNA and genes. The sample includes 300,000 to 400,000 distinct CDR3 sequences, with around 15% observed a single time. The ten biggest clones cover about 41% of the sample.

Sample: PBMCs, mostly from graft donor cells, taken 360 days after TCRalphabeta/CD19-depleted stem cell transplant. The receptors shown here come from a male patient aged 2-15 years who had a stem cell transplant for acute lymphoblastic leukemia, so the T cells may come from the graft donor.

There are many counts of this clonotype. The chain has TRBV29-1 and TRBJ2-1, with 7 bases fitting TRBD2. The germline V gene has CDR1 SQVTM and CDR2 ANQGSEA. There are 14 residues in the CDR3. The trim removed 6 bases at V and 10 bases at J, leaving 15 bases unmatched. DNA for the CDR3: TGCAGCGTCCGGGGGGATAGCCCCAGGAGAGAGCAGTTCTTC. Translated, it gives CSVRGDSPRREQFF.

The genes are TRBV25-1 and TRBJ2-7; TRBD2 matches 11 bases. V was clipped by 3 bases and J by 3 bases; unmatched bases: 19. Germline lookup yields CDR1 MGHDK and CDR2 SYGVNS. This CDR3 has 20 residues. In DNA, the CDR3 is TGTGCCAGCAGTGAGACGGGGAGGGACGCCCGGACTAGCGGGCTCTACGAGCAGTACTTC. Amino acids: CASSETGRDARTSGLYEQYF.

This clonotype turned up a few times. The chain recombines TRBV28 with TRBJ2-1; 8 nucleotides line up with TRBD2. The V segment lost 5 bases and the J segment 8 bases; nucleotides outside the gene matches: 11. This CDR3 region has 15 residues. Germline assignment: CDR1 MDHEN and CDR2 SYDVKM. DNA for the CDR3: TGTGCCAGCAGTCAGATTCATAGCGGGAAGGATGAGCAGTTCTTC. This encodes CASSQIHSGKDEQFF.

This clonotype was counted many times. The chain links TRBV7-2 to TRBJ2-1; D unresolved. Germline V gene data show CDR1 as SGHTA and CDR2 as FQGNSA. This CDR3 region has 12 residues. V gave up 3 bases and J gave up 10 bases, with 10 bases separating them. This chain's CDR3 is CASSFLLGEQFF. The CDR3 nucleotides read TGTGCCAGCAGCTTCCTCTTAGGGGAGCAGTTCTTC.

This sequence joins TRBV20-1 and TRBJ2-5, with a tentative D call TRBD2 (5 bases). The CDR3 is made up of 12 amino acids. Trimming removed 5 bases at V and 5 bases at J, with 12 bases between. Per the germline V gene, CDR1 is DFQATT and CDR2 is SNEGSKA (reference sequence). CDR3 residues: CSADGVWETQYF. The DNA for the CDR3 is TGCAGTGCTGACGGGGTTTGGGAGACCCAGTACTTC.

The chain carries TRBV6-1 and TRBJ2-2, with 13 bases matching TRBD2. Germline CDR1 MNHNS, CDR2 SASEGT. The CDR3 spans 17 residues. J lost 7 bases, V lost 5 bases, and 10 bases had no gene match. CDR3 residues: CASSPWTSGSRSGELFF. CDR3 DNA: TGTGCCAGCAGTCCCTGGACTAGCGGGAGTAGGAGCGGGGAGCTGTTTTTT.

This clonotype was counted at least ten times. The CDR3 protein is CASSPFPLSSGANVLTF. The CDR3 DNA follows: TGTGCCAGCAGTCCGTTCCCCCTGAGCTCTGGGGCCAACGTCCTGACTTTC. The J gene is TRBJ2-6, the V gene TRBV28, with D unclear. Germline CDR1 reads MDHEN; CDR2 reads SYDVKM. The CDR3 has 17 residues. The ends were cut back, 5 bases at V and 0 bases at J, with 14 bases in the middle.

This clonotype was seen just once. The CDR3 is CASRGSSGETTDTQYF. DNA for the CDR3: TGTGCCAGCAGAGGGAGTAGCGGAGAAACCACAGATACGCAGTATTTT. V gene TRBV2 combines with J gene TRBJ2-3; D is perhaps TRBD2 (6 bases). The CDR3 spans 16 residues. V lost 6 bases to trimming and J lost 2 bases, with 18 bases between them. From germline, CDR1 is SNHLY and CDR2 FYNNEI.

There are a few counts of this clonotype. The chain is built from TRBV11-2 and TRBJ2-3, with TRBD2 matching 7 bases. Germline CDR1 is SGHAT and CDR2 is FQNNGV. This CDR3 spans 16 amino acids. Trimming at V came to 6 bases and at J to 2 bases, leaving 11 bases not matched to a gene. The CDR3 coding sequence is TGTGCCAGCAGTCGCGGGAGTTCGTGGACCACAGATACGCAGTATTTT. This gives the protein CASSRGSSWTTDTQYF.

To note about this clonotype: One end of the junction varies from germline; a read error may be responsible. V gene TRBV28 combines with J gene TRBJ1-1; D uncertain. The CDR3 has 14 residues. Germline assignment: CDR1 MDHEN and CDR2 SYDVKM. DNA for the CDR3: TGTCCCAGCAGCCTTAGCGGGGAAAGCACTGAAGCTTTCTTT. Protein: CPSSLSGESTEAFF.

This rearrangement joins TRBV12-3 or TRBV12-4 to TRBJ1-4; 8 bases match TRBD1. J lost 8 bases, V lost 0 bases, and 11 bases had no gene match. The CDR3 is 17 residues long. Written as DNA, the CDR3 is TGTGCCAGCAGTTTAGCGGGGGGACAGGCGGCGACGGAAAAACTGTTTTTT. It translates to CASSLAGGQAATEKLFF.

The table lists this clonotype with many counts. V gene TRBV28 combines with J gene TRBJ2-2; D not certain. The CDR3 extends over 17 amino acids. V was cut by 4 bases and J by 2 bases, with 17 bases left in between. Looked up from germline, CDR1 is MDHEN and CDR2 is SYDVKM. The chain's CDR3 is CASSSVLFSPNTGELFF. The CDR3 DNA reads TGTGCCAGCAGTTCCGTCCTATTTAGCCCTAACACCGGGGAGCTGTTTTTT.

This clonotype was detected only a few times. CDR3: CASSRRWSDQETQYF. CDR3 coding DNA: TGTGCCAGCAGTCGGAGATGGTCCGACCAAGAGACCCAGTACTTC. The chain carries TRBV6-1 and TRBJ2-5; D not resolved. Germline CDR1 MNHNS, CDR2 SASEGT. The CDR3 covers 15 residues. V lost 5 bases to trimming and J lost 0 bases, with 13 bases between them.

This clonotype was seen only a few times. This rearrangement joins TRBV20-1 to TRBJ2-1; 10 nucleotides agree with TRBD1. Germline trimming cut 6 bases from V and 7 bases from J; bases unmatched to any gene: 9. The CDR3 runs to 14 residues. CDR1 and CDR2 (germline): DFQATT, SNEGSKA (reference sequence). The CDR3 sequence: CSAPGTGVGNEQFF. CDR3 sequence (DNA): TGCAGTGCCCCGGGGACAGGGGTAGGAAATGAGCAGTTCTTC.

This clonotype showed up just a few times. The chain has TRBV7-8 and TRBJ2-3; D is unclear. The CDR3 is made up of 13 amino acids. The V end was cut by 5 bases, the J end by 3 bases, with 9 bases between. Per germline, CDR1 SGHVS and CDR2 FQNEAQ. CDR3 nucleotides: TGTGCCAGCAGCCCCCGAGAGACAGATACGCAGTATTTT. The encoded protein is CASSPRETDTQYF. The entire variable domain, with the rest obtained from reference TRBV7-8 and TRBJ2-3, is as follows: GAGVSQSPRYKVAKRGQDVALRCDPISGHVSLFWYQQALGQGPEFLTYFQNEAQLDKSGLPSDRFFAERPEGSVSTLKIQRTQQEDSAVYLCASSPRETDTQYFGPGTRLTVL.

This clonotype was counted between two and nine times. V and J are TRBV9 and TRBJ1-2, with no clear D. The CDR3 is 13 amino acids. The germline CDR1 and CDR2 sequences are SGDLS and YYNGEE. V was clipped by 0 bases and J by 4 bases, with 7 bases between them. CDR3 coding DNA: TGTGCCAGCAGCGTAGGAGGCCCCTATGGCTACACCTTC. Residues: CASSVGGPYGYTF.

CDR3 loop: CSVDFGGGTQETQYF. For the CDR3, the DNA is TGCAGCGTTGATTTCGGAGGGGGGACCCAAGAGACCCAGTACTTC. The gene calls are TRBV29-1 and TRBJ2-5; D is tentatively TRBD1 or TRBD2 (6 bases each). V lost 3 bases and J lost 1, with 15 bases in between. The germline V gene encodes CDR1 SQVTM and CDR2 ANQGSEA. The CDR3 totals 15 residues.

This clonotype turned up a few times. CDR3 DNA sequence: TGTGCCAGCAGCTTAGTAATGGGCTACGAGCAGTACTTC. Amino acid sequence: CASSLVMGYEQYF. V and J are TRBV11-2 and TRBJ2-7; D not resolved. This CDR3 has 13 amino acids. Germline assignment: CDR1 SGHAT and CDR2 FQNNGV. The V and J ends lost 1 base and 3 bases respectively, with 7 bases between them.

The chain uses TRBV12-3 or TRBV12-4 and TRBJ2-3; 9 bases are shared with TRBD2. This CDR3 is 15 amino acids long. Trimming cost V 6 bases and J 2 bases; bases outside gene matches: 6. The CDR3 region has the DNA TGTGCCAGCAGCCGTAGCGGGAGAGACACAGATACGCAGTATTTT. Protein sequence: CASSRSGRDTDTQYF.

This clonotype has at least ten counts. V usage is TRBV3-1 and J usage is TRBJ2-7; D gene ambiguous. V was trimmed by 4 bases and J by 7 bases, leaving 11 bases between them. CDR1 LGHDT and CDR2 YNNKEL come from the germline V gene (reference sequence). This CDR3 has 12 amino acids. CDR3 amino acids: CASSPWGGEQYF. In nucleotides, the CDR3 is TGTGCCAGCAGCCCTTGGGGTGGAGAGCAGTACTTC.

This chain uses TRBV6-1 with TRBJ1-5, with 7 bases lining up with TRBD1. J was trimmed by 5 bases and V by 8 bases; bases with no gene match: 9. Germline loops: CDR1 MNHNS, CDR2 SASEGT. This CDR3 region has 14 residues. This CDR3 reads CASEGRQGDQPQHF. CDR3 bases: TGTGCCAGCGAAGGGCGACAGGGCGATCAGCCCCAGCATTTT.

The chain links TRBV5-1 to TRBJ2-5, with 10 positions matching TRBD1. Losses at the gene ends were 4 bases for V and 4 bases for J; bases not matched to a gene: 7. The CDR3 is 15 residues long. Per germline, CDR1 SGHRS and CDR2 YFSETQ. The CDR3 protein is CASSTGTGASETQYF. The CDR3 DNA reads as TGCGCCAGCAGCACCGGGACAGGGGCCTCAGAGACCCAGTACTTC.

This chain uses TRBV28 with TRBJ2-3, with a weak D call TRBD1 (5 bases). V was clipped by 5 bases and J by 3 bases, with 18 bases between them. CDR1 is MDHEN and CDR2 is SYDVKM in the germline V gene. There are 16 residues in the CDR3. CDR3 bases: TGTGCCAGCAGTCCAACGGCAGGGTTAACAACAGATACGCAGTATTTT. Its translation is CASSPTAGLTTDTQYF.